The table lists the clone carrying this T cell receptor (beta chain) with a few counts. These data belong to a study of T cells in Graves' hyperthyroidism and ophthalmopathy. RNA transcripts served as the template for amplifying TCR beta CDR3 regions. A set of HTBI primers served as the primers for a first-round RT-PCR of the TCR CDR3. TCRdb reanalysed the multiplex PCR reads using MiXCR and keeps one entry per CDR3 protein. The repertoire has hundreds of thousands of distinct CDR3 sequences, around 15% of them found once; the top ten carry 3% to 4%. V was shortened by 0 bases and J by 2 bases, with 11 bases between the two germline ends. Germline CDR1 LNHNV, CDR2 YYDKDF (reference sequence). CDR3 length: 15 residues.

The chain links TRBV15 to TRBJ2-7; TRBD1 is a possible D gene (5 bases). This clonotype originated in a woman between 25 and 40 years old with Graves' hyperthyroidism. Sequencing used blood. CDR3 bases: TGTGCCACCAGCAGAGAGCAGGGTAGTACCTACGAGCAGTACTTC. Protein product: CATSREQGSTYEQYF.